The T cell receptor beta chain under discussion was sequenced for a study of radiotherapy plus CTLA-4 blockade in lung cancer. As for the study in general: Around 20% of enrolled patients responded objectively, and around 30% had disease control.

Germline V gives CDR1 SEHNR, CDR2 FQNEAQ (reference sequence). The CDR3 contains 14 residues. Those with chemo-refractory metastatic non-small-cell lung cancer were treated with focal radiation combined with CTLA-4 blockade using ipilimumab. Concerning this clone: Its target is not known. Its ends do not fully match the called genes, so a read error is possible.

Study-level findings and limits: Researchers report tumor-derived TCR clones expanding in blood after radiotherapy plus ipilimumab.

Using immunoSEQ multiplex PCR, the repertoire was profiled, and TCRdb retains in-frame clones only, with some absent. The sample lists 70,000 to 90,000 clones; approximately 84% were seen once. The chain has TRBV7-9 and TRBJ2-5, with D perhaps TRBD2 (6 bases). Sequenced material: peripheral blood, taken from a patient treated with radiotherapy plus ipilimumab. This clonotype originated in a human donor with non-small cell lung cancer who had stable disease on radiotherapy plus ipilimumab. As DNA, the CDR3 is TGCGCCAGCAGCCTCGGGGCGGGGAGCGAGACCCAGTACTTC. Protein: CASSLGAGSETQYF.